This T cell receptor (beta chain) was identified during a study of long-term antiretroviral therapy in people with HIV. Ahead of DNA extraction, samples held 1-10 million cryopreserved PBMC each. Researchers report immunoSEQ v3.0 was run at survey level. Sequenced by immunoSEQ multiplex PCR; TCRdb stores in-frame clones only, minus some. The sample holds 20,000 to 25,000 clones, 65% to 85% seen once. Germline assignment: CDR1 MNHEY and CDR2 SVGAGI. V was cut by 4 bases and J by 8 bases, with 17 bases left in between. The CDR3 consists of 14 residues. Sample: unsorted PBMCs, taken less than 1.8 years before starting antiretroviral therapy. V gene TRBV6-5 combines with J gene TRBJ1-1, with D perhaps TRBD1 (6 bases). This sequence originates from a woman aged 40 to 50 with HIV. The DNA for the CDR3 is TGTGCCAGCAGTTCATATATCACAGGGACCGAAGCTTTCTTT. Protein: CASSSYITGTEAFF.